The 30 T cell receptor beta chains below all came from one sample that was sequenced in a study of T cell responses to AZD1222 COVID-19 vaccine. Profiling relied on immunoSEQ multiplex PCR, and the TCRdb table lists in-frame clones only, not all of them. The table includes about 120,000 clones, 70% to 90% detected once. Material: peripheral blood, obtained on day 0 of AZD1222 vaccination. Source of these receptors: an adult in good health.

The rearrangement joins TRBV7-8 to TRBJ1-2, with D possibly TRBD1 on 6 matching bases. From germline, CDR1 is SGHVS and CDR2 FQNEAQ. V was pared by 5 bases and J by 6 bases, with 19 bases between. This CDR3 region has 15 residues. CDR3 in amino acids: CASSKSPQGGDGYTF. The CDR3 DNA is TGTGCCAGCAGCAAATCGCCACAGGGAGGAGATGGCTACACCTTC.

The gene calls are TRBV11-3 and TRBJ2-5; no reliable D call. Germline assignment: CDR1 SGHNT and CDR2 YENEEA. Trimming removed 5 bases from V and 5 bases from J, with 18 bases in between. This CDR3 has 15 amino acids. CDR3 loop: CASSLPVALGETQYF. The CDR3 DNA reads TGTGCCAGCAGCCTACCTGTTGCCCTAGGGGAGACCCAGTACTTC.

The genes are TRBV7-3 and TRBJ1-5, with 7 bases identical to TRBD1. V shed 5 bases and J 2 bases; nucleotides not matched to a gene: 6. Germline V gene lookup returns CDR1 SGHTA and CDR2 FQGTGA. The CDR3 contains 15 residues. CDR3 in DNA: TGTGCCAGCAGCGGATCCACAGGGGGCAATCAGCCCCAGCATTTT. Translation gives CASSGSTGGNQPQHF.

This clone has just one count. One junction end does not reproduce the germline sequence, and a read error may be involved. The rearrangement joins TRBV7-7 to TRBJ2-1; 10 bases fit TRBD1. Germline V lookup: CDR1 SSHAT, CDR2 FNYEAQ (reference sequence). CDR3 length equals 14 residues. The CDR3 coding sequence is TGTGCTAGCAGCCCGGGGACAGGGGAAAATGAGCAGTTCTTC. Encoded protein: CASSPGTGENEQFF. Full variable domain (rest looked up from reference TRBV7-7 and TRBJ2-1): GAGVSQSPRYKVTKRGQDVTLRCDPISSHATLYWYQQALGQGPEFLTYFNYEAQPDKSGLPSDRFSAERPEGSISTLTIQRTEQRDSAMYRCASSPGTGENEQFFGPGTRLTVL.

The CDR3, as DNA: TGTGCCAGCAGCCGTAATCTCGGACAGGGCACCTACGAGCAGTACTTC. This gives the protein CASSRNLGQGTYEQYF. This sequence joins TRBV7-2 and TRBJ2-7, with 8 bases fitting TRBD1. This CDR3 contains 16 residues. V was clipped by 5 bases and J by 2 bases; unmatched bases: 11. Germline values: CDR1 SGHTA, CDR2 FQGNSA.

V usage is TRBV29-1 and J usage is TRBJ2-2; D may match TRBD1 or TRBD2 (5 bases each). Trimming cost V 3 bases and J 3 bases, with 17 bases left between them. The length of the CDR3 is 16 residues. Germline V CDR1 and CDR2: SQVTM, ANQGSEA. The chain's CDR3 is CSVEKGGRADTGELFF. CDR3 nucleotides: TGCAGCGTTGAGAAAGGAGGCAGGGCGGACACCGGGGAGCTGTTTTTT.

V and J are TRBV4-1 and TRBJ1-6, with TRBD1 as a possible D gene (6 bases). The V gene's germline CDR1 is MGHRA and CDR2 YSYEKL. This CDR3 is built from 15 residues. Trimming shortened V by 1 base and J by 3 bases, and 7 bases separated the two germline ends. The CDR3: CASSQGGHYNSPLHF. CDR3 in DNA: TGCGCCAGCAGCCAAGGGGGACACTATAATTCACCCCTCCACTTT.

The rearrangement joins TRBV27 to TRBJ2-7, with TRBD2 matching 10 bases. CDR3 length equals 14 residues. The trim removed 2 bases at V and 6 bases at J, leaving 4 bases unmatched. Germline lookup yields CDR1 MNHEY and CDR2 SMNVEV (reference sequence). CDR3: CASSLQRGGREQYF. The CDR3 nucleotides are TGTGCCAGCAGTTTACAGCGGGGGGGACGCGAGCAGTACTTC.

This chain joins TRBV2 and TRBJ2-3, with D tentatively TRBD2 (5 bases). Trimming cost V 7 bases and J 4 bases, with 18 bases left between them. The CDR3 spans 15 residues. The germline V gene encodes CDR1 SNHLY and CDR2 FYNNEI. The CDR3 DNA follows: TGTGCCAGCACCAAGGAGGCAAGCGAGGCAGATACGCAGTATTTT. As protein: CASTKEASEADTQYF.

This chain joins TRBV2 and TRBJ1-3; TRBD1 aligns across 10 bases. This CDR3 comprises 13 residues. V was clipped by 4 bases and J by 8 bases; unmatched bases: 2. CDR1 SNHLY and CDR2 FYNNEI come from the germline V gene. CDR3 protein: CASSGQGADTIYF. CDR3 sequence (DNA): TGTGCCAGCAGTGGACAGGGGGCGGACACCATATATTTT.

The chain links TRBV28 to TRBJ2-1; no definite D call. There are 17 residues in the CDR3. The germline CDR1 and CDR2 sequences are MDHEN and SYDVKM. Trimming removed 1 base from V and 0 bases from J, with 13 bases in between. CDR3 sequence: CASSLFARGSSYNEQFF. CDR3 in DNA: TGTGCCAGCAGTTTATTCGCCAGAGGTAGCTCCTACAATGAGCAGTTCTTC. Variable domain in full (rest from reference TRBV28 and TRBJ2-1): DVKVTQSSRYLVKRTGEKVFLECVQDMDHENMFWYRQDPGLGLRLIYFSYDVKMKEKGDIPEGYSVSREKKERFSLILESASTNQTSMYLCASSLFARGSSYNEQFFGPGTRLTVL.

The chain is built from TRBV2 and TRBJ1-1; weak D call: TRBD1 (6 bases). Trimming shortened V by 5 bases and J by 3 bases, and 7 bases separated the two germline ends. Per germline, CDR1 SNHLY and CDR2 FYNNEI. The CDR3 is made up of 12 amino acids. The CDR3 bases are TGTGCCAGCAGTCCAGGGGACACTGAAGCTTTCTTT. Encoded protein: CASSPGDTEAFF.

This sequence joins TRBV27 and TRBJ1-6; 7 bases align to TRBD1. After removal of 7 bases from V and 10 bases from J, the junction contained 19 bases not matched to a gene. The germline V gene encodes CDR1 MNHEY and CDR2 SMNVEV (reference sequence). The CDR3 is 17 amino acids. CDR3 in amino acids: CASTLLPLGTVSSPLHF. The CDR3 DNA follows: TGTGCCAGCACTCTTTTACCCCTTGGGACAGTCAGCTCACCCCTCCACTTT.

Notes on this clone: The identical CDR3 is also encoded by other nucleotide sequences in the sample. This chain links TRBV18 with TRBJ2-3, with D hard to call. The ends were cut back, 1 base at V and 0 bases at J, with 8 bases in the middle. Germline lookup yields CDR1 KGHSH and CDR2 LQKENI. The CDR3 covers 15 residues. The CDR3 nucleotides are TGTGCCAGCTCACCACTGGCCGGGAGCACAGATACGCAGTATTTT. It specifies CASSPLAGSTDTQYF.

The rearrangement links TRBV6-5 to TRBJ1-1; D uncertain. The CDR3 runs 14 residues. Trimming removed 0 bases at V and 7 bases at J, with 12 bases between. The germline gives CDR1 MNHEY, CDR2 SVGAGI. The CDR3 is CASSYSNGPYEAFF. The DNA of the CDR3 is TGTGCCAGCAGTTACTCGAATGGGCCGTATGAAGCTTTCTTT.

The chain recombines TRBV7-2 with TRBJ2-1; no definite D call. Germline V CDR1 and CDR2: SGHTA, FQGNSA. The CDR3 sequence is 13 residues long. V was trimmed by 1 base and J by 8 bases, leaving 9 bases between them. DNA for the CDR3: TGTGCCAGCAGCTTAGTTTCCGGAGATGAGCAGTTCTTC. Translating it yields CASSLVSGDEQFF.

CDR3 coding DNA: TGCGCCAGCAGCCGAGGGATTGGCGGGGGGATCACAGATACGCAGTATTTT. Amino acids: CASSRGIGGGITDTQYF. The chain joins TRBV5-1 to TRBJ2-3; 8 bases are a match to TRBD2. Trimming at V came to 4 bases and at J to 2 bases, leaving 12 bases not matched to a gene. The germline gives CDR1 SGHRS, CDR2 YFSETQ. The length of the CDR3 is 17 residues.

The gene calls are TRBV5-5 and TRBJ1-6; D unclear. The CDR3 extends over 15 amino acids. Germline V gives CDR1 SGHKS, CDR2 YYEKEE (reference sequence). The ends were cut back, 1 base at V and 9 bases at J, with 14 bases in the middle. CDR3 nucleotide sequence: TGTGCCAGCAGCTTGAGTTGGGGAGAAAGTTCACCCCTCCACTTT. Protein product: CASSLSWGESSPLHF.

V and J are TRBV19 and TRBJ2-2; 7 bases are a match to TRBD2. Looked up from germline, CDR1 is LNHDA and CDR2 is SQIVND (reference sequence). This CDR3 comprises 15 residues. With 6 bases clipped from V and 1 base from J, the junction kept 5 bases outside the gene matches. The CDR3 sequence is CASSPGGLNTGELFF. The CDR3 nucleotides read TGTGCCAGTAGCCCGGGGGGTCTGAACACCGGGGAGCTGTTTTTT.

This clone was counted ten times or more. The chain uses TRBV27 and TRBJ1-2, with unresolved D. This CDR3 comprises 13 residues. V dropped 6 bases and J dropped 4 bases, with 12 bases sitting between them. From germline, CDR1 is MNHEY and CDR2 SMNVEV (reference sequence). The CDR3 nucleotides are TGTGCCAGCAGACCTCATGGTCCCTATGGCTACACCTTC. Protein sequence: CASRPHGPYGYTF.

The V call is TRBV13, the J call TRBJ2-1; TRBD1 is a possible D gene (5 bases). The length of the CDR3 is 16 residues. The germline gives CDR1 PRHDT, CDR2 FYEKMQ (reference sequence). Between the trimmed V and J ends, which lost 4 bases and 0 bases, there was a span of 13 bases. CDR3 region: CASSSLGPSSYNEQFF. DNA of the CDR3: TGTGCCAGCAGCTCTCTGGGGCCGAGCTCCTACAATGAGCAGTTCTTC.

The chain carries TRBV7-8 and TRBJ1-4; the D gene is possibly TRBD1 (5 bases). CDR1 and CDR2 from the germline V gene are SGHVS and FQNEAQ. Trimming removed 6 bases from V and 8 bases from J, with 22 bases in between. CDR3 length: 16 amino acids. This chain's CDR3 is CASSSGSGGYREKLFF. The CDR3 nucleotides read TGTGCCAGCAGTTCTGGGAGCGGGGGTTATCGCGAAAAACTGTTTTTT.

As to this clone: A read error may account for a junction end that differs from germline. DNA for the CDR3: TGCAGCGTAGAAGCCGGGACAGGAAACTATGGCTACACCTTC. Its protein is CSVEAGTGNYGYTF. The V and J genes are TRBV29-1 and TRBJ1-2, with TRBD1 identical over 8 bases. CDR3 size: 14 residues. The germline V gene encodes CDR1 SQVTM and CDR2 ANQGSEA.

The genes are TRBV5-4 and TRBJ2-6, with a tentative D call TRBD1 (6 bases). CDR1 is SGHNT, CDR2 YYREEE, per germline (reference sequence). This CDR3 has 16 amino acids. The V end lost 4 bases, the J end lost 0 bases, and 11 bases lay between the germline ends. CDR3 region: CASSLDSSSGANVLTF. CDR3 in DNA: TGTGCCAGCAGCCTGGACAGTTCCTCTGGGGCCAACGTCCTGACTTTC.

This chain uses TRBV11-3 with TRBJ2-7; D ambiguous. The CDR3 loop spans 12 amino acids. Germline-derived CDR1 and CDR2 are SGHNT and YENEEA. V shed 0 bases and J shed 5 bases, with 5 bases lying between them. As DNA, the CDR3 is TGTGCCAGCAGCTTAGATCGGAACGAGCAGTACTTC. Amino acid sequence: CASSLDRNEQYF.

V usage is TRBV7-3 and J usage is TRBJ2-7; D is unclear. Per the germline V gene, CDR1 is SGHTA and CDR2 is FQGTGA. V was pared by 1 base and J by 5 bases, with 12 bases between. The CDR3 covers 14 residues. CDR3 region: CASSLIRVVDEQYF. For the CDR3, the DNA is TGTGCCAGCAGCTTAATTCGTGTGGTGGACGAGCAGTACTTC.

This clone came up once. The V and J genes are TRBV12-5 and TRBJ2-3; 9 bases fit TRBD1. The V gene end was trimmed by 6 bases and the J gene end by 3 bases; junction bases not matched to a gene: 4. CDR1 is LGHNT, CDR2 FRNRAP, per germline. The CDR3 is 14 amino acids. CDR3: CASGKTGGTDTQYF. The CDR3 DNA follows: TGTGCTAGTGGGAAGACAGGGGGGACAGATACGCAGTATTTT.

This chain connects TRBV19 to TRBJ2-5; 8 bases agree with TRBD2. Per germline, CDR1 LNHDA and CDR2 SQIVND (reference sequence). The CDR3 extends over 15 amino acids. The junction had 14 bases not matched to a gene; V was cut back by 7 bases and J by 7 bases. The CDR3 DNA sequence: TGTGCCAGTATCTCCGGGACTAGTCCGTTCGGGACCCAGTACTTC. It is translated as CASISGTSPFGTQYF.

The V gene is TRBV28, the J gene TRBJ1-1; D is undetermined. This CDR3 has 12 amino acids. Germline V gene sequence: CDR1 MDHEN, CDR2 SYDVKM. Trimming removed 6 bases from V and 5 bases from J, with 10 bases in between. The CDR3: CASSSQGTEAFF. The CDR3 DNA is TGTGCCAGCAGCTCTCAAGGGACTGAAGCTTTCTTT. Full variable domain (missing parts from reference TRBV28 and TRBJ1-1): DVKVTQSSRYLVKRTGEKVFLECVQDMDHENMFWYRQDPGLGLRLIYFSYDVKMKEKGDIPEGYSVSREKKERFSLILESASTNQTSMYLCASSSQGTEAFFGQGTRLTVV.

The V and J genes are TRBV5-1 and TRBJ2-7, with 7 positions matching TRBD1. The CDR3 covers 16 residues. Looked up from germline, CDR1 is SGHRS and CDR2 is YFSETQ. V shed 4 bases and J 0 bases; nucleotides not matched to a gene: 10. This CDR3 reads CASSEGTDPSSYEQYF. As DNA, the CDR3 is TGCGCCAGCAGCGAAGGGACAGACCCTAGCTCCTACGAGCAGTACTTC.